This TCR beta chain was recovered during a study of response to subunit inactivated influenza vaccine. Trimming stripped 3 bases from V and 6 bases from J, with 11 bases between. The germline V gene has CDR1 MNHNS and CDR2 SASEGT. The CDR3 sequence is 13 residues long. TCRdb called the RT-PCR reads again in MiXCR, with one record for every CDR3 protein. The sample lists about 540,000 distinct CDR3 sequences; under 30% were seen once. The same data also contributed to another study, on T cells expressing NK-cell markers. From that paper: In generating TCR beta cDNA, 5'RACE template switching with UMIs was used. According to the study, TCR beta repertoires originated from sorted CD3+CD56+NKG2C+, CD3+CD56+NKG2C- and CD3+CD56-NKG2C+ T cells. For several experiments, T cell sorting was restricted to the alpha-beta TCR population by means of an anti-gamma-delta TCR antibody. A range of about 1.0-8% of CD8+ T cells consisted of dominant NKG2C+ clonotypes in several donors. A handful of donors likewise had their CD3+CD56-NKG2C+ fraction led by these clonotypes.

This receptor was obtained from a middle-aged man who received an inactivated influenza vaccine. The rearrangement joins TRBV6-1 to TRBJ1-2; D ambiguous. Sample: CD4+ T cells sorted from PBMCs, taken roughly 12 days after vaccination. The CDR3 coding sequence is TGTGCCAGCAGTGAGTCCAGACGAAATGGCTACACCTTC. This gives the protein CASSESRRNGYTF.